This record covers a single T cell receptor beta chain. The authors sequenced TCR beta from blood CD8+ and CD4+ T cells. An input of roughly 0.5 to 1 ug of RNA was subjected to reverse transcription using random hexamers. Amplification of TCR beta CDR3 was carried out by immunoSEQ multiplex PCR, which covered 54 Vbeta and 13 Jbeta segments. One entry per CDR3 protein, called by TCRdb with MiXCR from the immunoSEQ multiplex PCR reads. Among about 210,000 distinct CDR3 sequences, 85% to 95% were seen once, and the ten largest hold approximately 0.094%. The data belong to a study of CD8 T cells in Susac syndrome. Sequencing was done on a sample of CD4+ T cells from PBMCs. This receptor was obtained from a human donor in good health.

CDR3 sequence (DNA): TGTGCCACCAGCAGAGACCGCCGCCGCACAGATACGCAGTATTTT. This encodes CATSRDRRRTDTQYF. The rearrangement joins TRBV15 to TRBJ2-3; D gene unclear. The CDR3 has 15 residues. Germline V gene data show CDR1 as LNHNV and CDR2 as YYDKDF (reference sequence). V shed 0 bases and J shed 1 base, with 8 bases lying between them.